This TCR beta chain was recorded in a study of CD4 and CD8 cells across lung adenocarcinoma regions. TCRdb processed the PCR reads anew with MiXCR; each CDR3 protein has one entry. The sample lists around 5,100 distinct CDR3 sequences, around 49% occurring once. The ends were cut back, 6 bases at V and 1 base at J, with 18 bases in the middle. The CDR3 length is 17 residues. The germline gives CDR1 MNHEY, CDR2 SMNVEV (reference sequence). This clonotype is judged medium-sized. J is TRBJ2-2 and V is TRBV27; perhaps D is TRBD1 or TRBD2 (5 bases each). This receptor was taken from a male donor with lung adenocarcinoma. The CD4 and CD8 labels of this study may be unreliable. The material sequenced was CD8+ T cells from the margin of a lung tumor. The CDR3 nucleotides read TGTGCCAGCAGCCGCCGGGTTTTGGGGGTGAACACCGGGGAGCTGTTTTTT. This translates into CASSRRVLGVNTGELFF.